Listed here are 22 T cell receptor beta chains from one sample, sequenced in a study of human T cells and chemical hapten exposure (dated by TCRdb to 2020 to 2022). Libraries were built with RACE. This sample was sequenced with a NextSeq 500. Through fastp at Q25 and MiXCR, TCRdb rebuilt clones from the public reads, retaining in-frame beta chains. Rows matching on CDR3 protein sequence are summarized as one entry with the most common DNA and genes. The sample records roughly 89,000 distinct CDR3 sequences, 9.5% to 13% of which are singletons. The leading ten clones occupy about 1% of the sample. Read against the paper, the sample's time point label means: patch test 3, about 24 weeks after DPC sensitization. Reading the label with the study, this specimen's treatment or condition is: therapeutic diphenylcyclopropenone sensitization with weekly scalp DPC. The sample consisted of whole blood, taken in connection with sensitization to the hapten diphenylcyclopropenone (DPC). Receptors originate from a woman aged 25 to 45 with alopecia areata. Some clones in this sample may be carry-over from other donors' samples.

This clonotype was counted at least ten times. The CDR3: CASSPARHTDTQYF. The CDR3, as DNA: TGTGCCAGCTCACCCGCCCGTCACACAGATACGCAGTATTTT. The chain links TRBV18 to TRBJ2-3, with no clear D. CDR1 is KGHSH, CDR2 LQKENI, per germline. The CDR3 is 14 residues long. The V end lost 3 bases, the J end lost 2 bases, and 9 bases lay between the germline ends.

Only one count was recorded for this clonotype. This may stem from a read error, because a much larger clone lies one nucleotide away. The chain carries TRBV20-1 and TRBJ2-3; tentatively, D is TRBD2 (5 bases). CDR1 and CDR2 (germline): DFQATT, SNEGSKA (reference sequence). The CDR3 is 13 residues long. The CDR3 loop is CNASPGGTDTQYF. CDR3 in DNA: TGCAATGCTAGTCCCGGGGGCACAGATACGCAGTATTTT.

On this clonotype itself: One base away lies a much larger clone, so this may be a sequencing read error. The chain links TRBV29-1 to TRBJ1-4; TRBD1 matches 7 bases. The germline V gene has CDR1 SQVTM and CDR2 ANQGSEA. The CDR3 contains 15 residues. Here the CDR3 DNA reads TGCAGCGTTGAAGTTGGCGGGACAGCGAATGTAAAACTGTTTTTT. This encodes CSVEVGGTANVKLFF.

This clonotype was recorded at least ten times. The chain uses TRBV6-2 or TRBV6-3 and TRBJ2-3; no definite D call. CDR1 MNHEY and CDR2 SVGEGT come from the germline V gene. Deletions cut 3 bases from V and 6 bases from J, with 13 bases between. The CDR3 runs to 14 residues. The CDR3 reads CASSYGSLVDTQYF. In DNA, the CDR3 is TGTGCCAGCAGTTATGGTTCTCTAGTCGATACGCAGTATTTT.

This clonotype was counted many times. This chain joins TRBV12-3 or TRBV12-4 and TRBJ1-1; a possible D gene is TRBD1 (5 bases). V was trimmed by 4 bases and J by 1 base, leaving 13 bases between them. CDR3 size: 15 residues. The CDR3 coding sequence is TGTGCCAGCAGTTCTAGTCAGGGTTGGAACACTGAAGCTTTCTTT. As protein: CASSSSQGWNTEAFF.

This sequence joins TRBV4-3 and TRBJ2-5; no clear D gene. Germline V gives CDR1 LGHNA, CDR2 YSLEER. V was clipped by 3 bases and J by 2 bases, with 16 bases between them. The length of the CDR3 is 16 residues. DNA for the CDR3: TGCGCCAGCAGCCAGGGCAGGAATGAGAGGCAAGAGACCCAGTACTTC. Translation: CASSQGRNERQETQYF.

This clonotype has a count of ten or more. This rearrangement joins TRBV4-2 to TRBJ2-3; perhaps TRBD2 as D (6 bases). In germline, CDR1 is LGHNA, CDR2 YNFKEQ. V was trimmed by 0 bases and J by 1 base, leaving 11 bases between them. CDR3 length equals 16 residues. CDR3 region: CASSQDLGTGTDTQYF. In nucleotides, the CDR3 is TGTGCCAGCAGCCAAGATTTGGGGACTGGCACAGATACGCAGTATTTT.

This clonotype was observed a handful of times. This sequence joins TRBV28 and TRBJ1-5; the D is unclear. Germline V gene lookup returns CDR1 MDHEN and CDR2 SYDVKM. The CDR3 loop spans 13 amino acids. V was trimmed by 4 bases and J by 6 bases, leaving 10 bases between them. The CDR3 spells CASSSQAGQPQHF. CDR3 coding DNA: TGTGCCAGCAGTTCCCAAGCGGGTCAGCCCCAGCATTTT.

In this sample, this clonotype turned up many times. The V call is TRBV4-1, the J call TRBJ1-2, with D possibly TRBD1 on 5 matching bases. Trimming removed 6 bases at V and 4 bases at J, with 12 bases between. This CDR3 has 13 residues. Germline V gene sequence: CDR1 MGHRA, CDR2 YSYEKL. The CDR3 here is CASRGPLSYGYTF. In nucleotides, the CDR3 is TGCGCCAGCAGGGGACCGCTCTCCTATGGCTACACCTTC.

This chain uses TRBV28 with TRBJ2-3; D unresolved. V was pared by 7 bases and J by 1 base, with 6 bases between. The CDR3 runs 12 residues. Germline CDR1 is MDHEN and CDR2 is SYDVKM. The CDR3 is CASNAGTDTQYF. As DNA, the CDR3 is TGTGCCAGCAATGCGGGCACAGATACGCAGTATTTT.

This clonotype was recorded at least ten times. The chain links TRBV29-1 to TRBJ2-3; perhaps D is TRBD1 or TRBD2 (5 bases each). Trimming shortened V by 4 bases and J by 2 bases, and 10 bases separated the two germline ends. Germline lookup yields CDR1 SQVTM and CDR2 ANQGSEA. The CDR3 spans 13 residues. CDR3: CSVATGATDTQYF. The CDR3 region has the DNA TGCAGCGTTGCCACCGGGGCCACAGATACGCAGTATTTT.

This clonotype was detected many times. The genes are TRBV4-1 and TRBJ2-3; perhaps TRBD1 as D (5 bases). The CDR3 extends over 14 amino acids. Germline V gene data show CDR1 as MGHRA and CDR2 as YSYEKL. V was shortened by 6 bases and J by 2 bases, with 12 bases between the two germline ends. The DNA for the CDR3 is TGCGCCAGCAGGCGTACAGGACCCACAGATACGCAGTATTTT. Protein product: CASRRTGPTDTQYF.

This clonotype was observed many times. The J gene is TRBJ2-7, the V gene TRBV12-5; TRBD1 is a possible D gene (6 bases). The CDR3 consists of 15 residues. Trimming cost V 3 bases and J 6 bases, with 18 bases left between them. Germline V gives CDR1 LGHNT, CDR2 FRNRAP. The CDR3 nucleotides are TGTGCTAGTGGTTTCCACGGGCACCAGGGGTGCGAGCAGTACGTC. It codes for CASGFHGHQGCEQYV.

This clonotype showed up just a few times. A read error is possible here, since a much larger clone lies one base away. The CDR3 protein is CASSLEGSSYNEQFF. Written as DNA, the CDR3 is TGTGCCAGCAGCTTAGAGGGGAGCTCCTACAATGAGCAGTTCTTC. The genes are TRBV11-1 and TRBJ2-1; tentatively, D is TRBD1 or TRBD2 (5 bases each). This CDR3 is 15 amino acids long. Germline-derived CDR1 and CDR2 are SGHAT and FQDESV (reference sequence). V was shortened by 1 base and J by 0 bases, with 7 bases between the two germline ends.

This clonotype was seen more than once but under ten times. The V and J genes are TRBV4-3 and TRBJ2-1; tentatively, D is TRBD2 (6 bases). There are 17 residues in the CDR3. The germline CDR1 and CDR2 sequences are LGHNA and YSLEER. Trimming left V 3 bases short and J 7 bases short, with 22 bases between. DNA of the CDR3: TGCGCCAGCAGCCACGATACCAAGCGGGCAAACCAAAATGAGCAGTTCTTC. Amino acids: CASSHDTKRANQNEQFF.

This clonotype showed up many times. The rearrangement uses TRBV20-1 and TRBJ2-1; no clear D gene. The length of the CDR3 is 14 residues. Germline assignment: CDR1 DFQATT and CDR2 SNEGSKA (reference sequence). V was clipped by 0 bases and J by 2 bases, with 8 bases between them. The CDR3 DNA is TGCAGTGCTAGAGATGTTGGGGCCTACAATGAGCAGTTCTTC. Translation gives CSARDVGAYNEQFF.

CDR3 sequence: CASRKELAKNIQYF. As DNA, the CDR3 is TGCGCCAGCAGAAAAGAACTAGCCAAAAACATTCAGTACTTC. V gene TRBV10-2 combines with J gene TRBJ2-4; D gene unclear. The CDR3 runs 14 residues. CDR1 and CDR2 from the germline V gene are WSHSY and SAAADI. Trimming removed 6 bases at V and 0 bases at J, with 9 bases between.

This clonotype was detected a few times. The J gene is TRBJ2-3, the V gene TRBV6-2 or TRBV6-3, with D perhaps assigned TRBD1 or TRBD2 (6 bases each). The CDR3 totals 17 residues. Germline-derived CDR1 and CDR2 are MNHEY and SVGEGT. The V end lost 6 bases, the J end lost 4 bases, and 23 bases lay between the germline ends. Here the CDR3 DNA reads TGTGCCAGCAGCTCCCCTGGCTATCGGGGGCCGTCAGATACGCAGTATTTT. Translating it yields CASSSPGYRGPSDTQYF.

This sequence joins TRBV7-9 and TRBJ2-3, with 8 bases lining up with TRBD2. This CDR3 comprises 14 residues. V dropped 5 bases and J dropped 6; count of bases not matched to a gene: 7. Germline V gene sequence: CDR1 SEHNR, CDR2 FQNEAQ (reference sequence). The CDR3 region is CASSLSGGLDTQYF. In DNA form, the CDR3 reads TGTGCCAGCAGCCTCAGCGGGGGACTGGATACGCAGTATTTT.

There are many counts of this clonotype. V and J are TRBV30 and TRBJ1-6; no definite D call. Trimming left V 0 bases short and J 8 bases short, with 5 bases between. This CDR3 comprises 12 residues. CDR1 is GTSNPN, CDR2 SVGIG, per germline (reference sequence). CDR3 DNA: TGTGCCTGGAGTGTACTGGATTCACCCCTCCACTTT. Amino acid sequence: CAWSVLDSPLHF. The variable domain in full, completed from reference TRBV30 and TRBJ1-6, reads SQTIHQWPATLVQPVGSPLSLECTVEGTSNPNLYWYRQAAGRGLQLLFYSVGIGQISSEVPQNLSASRPQDRQFILSSKKLLLSDSGFYLCAWSVLDSPLHFGNGTRLTVT.

This clonotype was counted many times. The J gene is TRBJ2-1, the V gene TRBV19; weak D call: TRBD1 (6 bases). The length of the CDR3 is 11 residues. Per germline, CDR1 LNHDA and CDR2 SQIVND (reference sequence). Trimming removed 1 base from V and 13 bases from J, with 8 bases in between. The CDR3 DNA reads as TGTGCCAGTAGTATAGGTGGGGGCCAGTTCTTC. Protein sequence: CASSIGGGQFF.

This clonotype has only a few counts. The V and J genes are TRBV5-1 and TRBJ1-1; D gene unclear. This CDR3 spans 13 amino acids. Trimming removed 4 bases from V and 1 base from J, with 8 bases in between. CDR1 and CDR2 from the germline V gene are SGHRS and YFSETQ. The CDR3 sequence is CASSGSANTEAFF. CDR3 coding DNA: TGCGCCAGCAGCGGATCAGCGAACACTGAAGCTTTCTTT. The full variable domain, with the rest looked up from reference TRBV5-1 and TRBJ1-1, is KAGVTQTPRYLIKTRGQQVTLSCSPISGHRSVSWYQQTPGQGLQFLFEYFSETQRNKGNFPGRFSGRQFSNSRSEMNVSTLELGDSALYLCASSGSANTEAFFGQGTRLTVV.